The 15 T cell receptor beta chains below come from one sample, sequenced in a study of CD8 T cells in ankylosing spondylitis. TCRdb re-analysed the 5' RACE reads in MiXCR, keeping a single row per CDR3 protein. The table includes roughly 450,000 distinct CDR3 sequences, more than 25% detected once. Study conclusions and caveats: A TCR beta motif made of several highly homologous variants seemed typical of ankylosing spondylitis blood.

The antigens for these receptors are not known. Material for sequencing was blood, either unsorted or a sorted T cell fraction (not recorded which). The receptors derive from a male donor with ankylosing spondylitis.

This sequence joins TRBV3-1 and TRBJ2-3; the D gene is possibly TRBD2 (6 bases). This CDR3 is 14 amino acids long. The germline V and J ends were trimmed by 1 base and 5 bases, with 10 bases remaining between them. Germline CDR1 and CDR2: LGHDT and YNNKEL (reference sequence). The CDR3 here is CASSQALAGDTQYF. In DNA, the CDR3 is TGTGCCAGCAGCCAAGCACTAGCTGGAGATACGCAGTATTTT.

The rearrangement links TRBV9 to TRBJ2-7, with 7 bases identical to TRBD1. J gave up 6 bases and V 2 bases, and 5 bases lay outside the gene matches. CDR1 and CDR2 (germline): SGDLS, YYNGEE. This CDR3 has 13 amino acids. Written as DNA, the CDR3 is TGTGCCAGCAGCGTGGTACAGGGGAGCGAGCAGTACTTC. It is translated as CASSVVQGSEQYF.

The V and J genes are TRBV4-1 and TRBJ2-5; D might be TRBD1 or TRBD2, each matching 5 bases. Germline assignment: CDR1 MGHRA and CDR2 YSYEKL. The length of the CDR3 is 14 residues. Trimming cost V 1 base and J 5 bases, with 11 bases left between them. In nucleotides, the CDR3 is TGCGCCAGCAGCCAAGGGCCGGGGCGGGAGACCCAGTACTTC. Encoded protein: CASSQGPGRETQYF.

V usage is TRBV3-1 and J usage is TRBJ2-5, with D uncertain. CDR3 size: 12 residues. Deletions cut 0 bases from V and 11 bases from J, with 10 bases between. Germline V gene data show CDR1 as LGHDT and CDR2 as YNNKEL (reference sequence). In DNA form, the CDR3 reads TGTGCCAGCAGCCAAGATCTGCGAGCTCAGTACTTC. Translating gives CASSQDLRAQYF.

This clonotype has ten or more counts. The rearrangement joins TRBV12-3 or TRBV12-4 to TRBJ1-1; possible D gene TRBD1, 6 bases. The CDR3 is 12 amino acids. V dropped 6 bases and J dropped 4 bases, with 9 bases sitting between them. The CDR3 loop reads CASRGRGTEAFF. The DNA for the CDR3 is TGTGCCAGCAGGGGCAGGGGCACTGAAGCTTTCTTT.

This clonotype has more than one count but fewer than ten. DNA of the CDR3: TGTGCCAGCAGCTTCGCAGTAGGTAGCGGGGACTCTCAGTTCTTC. The encoded protein is CASSFAVGSGDSQFF. V and J are TRBV7-2 and TRBJ2-1, with TRBD2 matching 8 bases. This CDR3 is built from 15 residues. The V gene's germline CDR1 is SGHTA and CDR2 FQGNSA. Unmatched junction bases numbered 14, after V lost 3 bases and J lost 13 bases.

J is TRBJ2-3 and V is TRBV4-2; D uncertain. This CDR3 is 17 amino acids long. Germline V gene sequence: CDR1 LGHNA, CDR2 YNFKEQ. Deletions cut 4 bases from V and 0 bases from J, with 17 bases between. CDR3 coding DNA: TGTGCCAGCAGCCCACCGGTCTTCCCTGCTAGCACAGATACGCAGTATTTT. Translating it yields CASSPPVFPASTDTQYF.

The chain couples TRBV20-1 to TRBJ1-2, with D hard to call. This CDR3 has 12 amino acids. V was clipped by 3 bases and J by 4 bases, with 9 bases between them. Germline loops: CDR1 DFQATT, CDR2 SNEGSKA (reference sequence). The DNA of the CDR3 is TGCAGTGCTAGTGTCAGGAGCTATGGCTACACCTTC. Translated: CSASVRSYGYTF.

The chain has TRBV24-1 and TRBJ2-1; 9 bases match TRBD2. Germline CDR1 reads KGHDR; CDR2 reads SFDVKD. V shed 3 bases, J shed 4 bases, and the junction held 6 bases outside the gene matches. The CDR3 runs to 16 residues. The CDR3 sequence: CATSDLTSGLYNEQFF. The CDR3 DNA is TGTGCCACCAGTGATCTTACTAGCGGGCTTTACAATGAGCAGTTCTTC.

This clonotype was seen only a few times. The CDR3 region is CSVGGGGLRSGETQYF. As DNA, the CDR3 is TGCAGCGTTGGGGGCGGGGGTCTAAGAAGTGGGGAGACCCAGTACTTC. The J gene is TRBJ2-5, the V gene TRBV29-1; 7 bases fit TRBD2. The CDR3 is 16 amino acids. The V gene end was trimmed by 4 bases and the J gene end by 5 bases; junction bases not matched to a gene: 16. In germline, CDR1 is SQVTM, CDR2 ANQGSEA.

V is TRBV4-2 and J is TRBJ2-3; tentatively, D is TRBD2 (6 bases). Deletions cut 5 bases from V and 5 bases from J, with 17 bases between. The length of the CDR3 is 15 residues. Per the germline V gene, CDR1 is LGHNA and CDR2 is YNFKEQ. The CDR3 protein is CASSLTGRSEDTQYF. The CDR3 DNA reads TGTGCCAGCAGCTTGACCGGGAGATCAGAAGATACGCAGTATTTT.

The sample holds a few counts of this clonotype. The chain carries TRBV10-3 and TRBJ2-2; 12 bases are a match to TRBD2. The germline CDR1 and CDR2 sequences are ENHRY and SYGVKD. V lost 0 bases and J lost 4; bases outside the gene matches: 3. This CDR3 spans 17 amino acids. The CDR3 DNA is TGTGCCATCAGTGAGTCGACTAGCGGGAGCGGCACCGGGGAGCTGTTTTTT. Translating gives CAISESTSGSGTGELFF.

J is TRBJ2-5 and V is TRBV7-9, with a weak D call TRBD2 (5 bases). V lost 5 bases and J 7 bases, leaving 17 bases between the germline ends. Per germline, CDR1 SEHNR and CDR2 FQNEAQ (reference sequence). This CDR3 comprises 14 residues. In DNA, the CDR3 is TGTGCCAGCAGCCCCACGGAGGCTCGGGGGACCCAGTACTTC. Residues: CASSPTEARGTQYF.

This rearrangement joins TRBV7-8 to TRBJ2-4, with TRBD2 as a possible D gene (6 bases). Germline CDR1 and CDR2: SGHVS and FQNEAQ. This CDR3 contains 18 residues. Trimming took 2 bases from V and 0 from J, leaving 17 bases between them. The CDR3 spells CASSLPGLLSGAKNIQYF. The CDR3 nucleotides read TGTGCCAGCAGCTTACCGGGACTCCTCTCAGGAGCCAAAAACATTCAGTACTTC. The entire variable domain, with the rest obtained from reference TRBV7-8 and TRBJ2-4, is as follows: GAGVSQSPRYKVAKRGQDVALRCDPISGHVSLFWYQQALGQGPEFLTYFQNEAQLDKSGLPSDRFFAERPEGSVSTLKIQRTQQEDSAVYLCASSLPGLLSGAKNIQYFGAGTRLSVL.

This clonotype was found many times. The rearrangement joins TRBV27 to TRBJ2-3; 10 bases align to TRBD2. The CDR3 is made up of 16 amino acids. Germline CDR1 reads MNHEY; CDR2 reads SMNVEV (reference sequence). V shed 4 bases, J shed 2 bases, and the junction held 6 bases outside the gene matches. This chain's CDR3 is CASSSTTSGNTDTQYF. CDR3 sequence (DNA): TGTGCCAGCAGTTCCACCACTAGCGGGAACACAGATACGCAGTATTTT.